The entry below gives a single T cell receptor (beta chain) sequence along with its context. The sample originates from a study of blood T cell repertoires in COVID-19. V lost 5 bases, J lost 8 bases, and 12 bases lay in between. The CDR3 is 13 residues long. Only in-frame clones appear in the TCRdb table, and some are missing; sequencing was by immunoSEQ multiplex PCR. This repertoire shows 360,000 or so clones, roughly nine tenths found once; its top ten account for 2.5% to 3%. The rearrangement links TRBV12-3 or TRBV12-4 to TRBJ1-4; D is uncertain. The sample taken for sequencing was PBMCs or T cells enriched from blood (not recorded which). This clonotype was sampled from a woman in her twenties or thirties who had recovered from COVID-19. For the CDR3, the DNA is TGTGCCAGCAGTCTCTCCCCGGGAGAAAAACTGTTTTTT. Translation gives CASSLSPGEKLFF.